These 8 T cell receptor beta chains were all obtained from the same sample, sequenced in a study of naive and memory T cell subsets. The beta constant-region primer was an equimolar mix of two oligonucleotides covering TRBC1 and TRBC2. Nested alpha and beta constant-region primers with the SP2 primer drove four PCR rounds on ligated cDNA. Each CDR3 protein is one row after TCRdb ran MiXCR on the UMI-ligation and nested PCR reads. The repertoire holds over 100,000 distinct CDR3 sequences, with roughly 36% as singletons. Material: central memory CD4+ T cells from blood. The receptors come from a human donor in good health.

This clonotype has more than one count but fewer than ten. This chain connects TRBV11-2 to TRBJ2-7; 8 bases are shared with TRBD1. Germline-derived CDR1 and CDR2 are SGHAT and FQNNGV. The V segment lost 5 bases and the J segment 3 bases; nucleotides outside the gene matches: 9. The CDR3 extends over 15 amino acids. For the CDR3, the DNA is TGTGCCAGCAGCCATGCACAGGGGGTAGGCTACGAGCAGTACTTC. Protein sequence: CASSHAQGVGYEQYF.

As concerns this clonotype: Mismatch with germline at one junction end may stem from a read error. V usage is TRBV5-6 and J usage is TRBJ2-1; D remains unclear. Per the germline V gene, CDR1 is SGHDT and CDR2 is YYEEEE. The CDR3 spans 15 residues. The CDR3 loop reads CASSLPTNSYNQQFF. The CDR3, as DNA: TGTGCCAGCAGCTTACCGACCAACTCCTACAATCAGCAGTTCTTC.

This clonotype came up a few times. This rearrangement joins TRBV5-1 to TRBJ2-7, with TRBD1 identical over 7 bases. The CDR3 runs 13 residues. The V and J ends lost 4 bases and 4 bases, in that order; junction bases with no gene match: 5. Looked up from germline, CDR1 is SGHRS and CDR2 is YFSETQ. The DNA of the CDR3 is TGCGCCAGCAGCCCAAGGGGGCGTTACGAGCAGTACTTC. Translation: CASSPRGRYEQYF.

A few counts support this clonotype. One junction end does not reproduce the germline sequence, and a read error may be involved. The rearrangement uses TRBV7-2 and TRBJ2-5; D remains ambiguous. The CDR3 has 11 amino acids. Germline V gives CDR1 SGHTA, CDR2 FQGNSA. The CDR3 loop is CASSLAETQYF. DNA of the CDR3: TGTGCCAGCAGTTTAGCAGAGACCCAGTACTTC.

V is TRBV19 and J is TRBJ2-1, with 7 bases identical to TRBD2. This CDR3 contains 17 residues. CDR1 and CDR2 from the germline V gene are LNHDA and SQIVND (reference sequence). Losses at the gene ends were 3 bases for V and 4 bases for J; bases not matched to a gene: 12. The CDR3 nucleotides read TGTGCCAGTAGTATTAAAGCGGGAAGAGGGATATACAATGAGCAGTTCTTC. The encoded protein is CASSIKAGRGIYNEQFF.

This clonotype was detected a few times. The CDR3 DNA reads as TGTGCCAGCAGGAAGGACAGGTTTGGCGGGGAGCTGTTTTTT. Encoded protein: CASRKDRFGGELFF. The rearrangement joins TRBV6-2 or TRBV6-3 to TRBJ2-2, with 7 positions matching TRBD1. Trimming at V came to 6 bases and at J to 7 bases, leaving 8 bases not matched to a gene. The CDR3 spans 14 residues. Germline loops: CDR1 MNHEY, CDR2 SVGEGT.

As concerns this clonotype: A read error may be the cause here, since a much bigger clone is one base away. The rearrangement uses TRBV7-9 and TRBJ2-2; weak D call: TRBD1 (5 bases). V was trimmed by 8 bases and J by 2 bases, leaving 12 bases between them. CDR3 length: 14 amino acids. Germline assignment: CDR1 SEHNR and CDR2 FQNEAQ (reference sequence). The CDR3, as DNA: TGTGCCAGCCAAAAGGGGCCTAACACCGGGGAGCTGTTTTTT. Translating it yields CASQKGPNTGELFF.

The chain combines TRBV7-2 with TRBJ1-2; D uncertain. This CDR3 has 13 residues. The germline CDR1 and CDR2 sequences are SGHTA and FQGNSA. V was clipped by 6 bases and J by 1 base, with 9 bases between them. The CDR3 here is CASRSSGNYGYTF. The CDR3 nucleotides read TGTGCCAGCAGGTCCTCCGGTAACTATGGCTACACCTTC.